One T cell receptor beta chain is described in this entry. This sample was included in a study of blood T cell repertoires in COVID-19. Study-level background: Acute-phase and convalescent COVID-19 samples originated in the United States, Italy and Spain. In each case, the material was cDNA or gDNA derived from T cells, B-cell-depleted T cells, or PBMCs.

CDR3 length: 15 residues. The germline gives CDR1 SGHRS, CDR2 YFSETQ. The J segment lost 0 bases and the V segment lost 5 bases, leaving 7 bases of the junction unmatched. Original processing methods: Counts of nucleated cells, estimated from reference gene primer amplification, were obtained. TCRdb's copy holds only in-frame clones and misses some; the assay was immunoSEQ multiplex PCR. V, J and clone size derive from that table, while D and trimming were established from the DNA sequence. The sample holds some 220,000 clones, around three quarters seen once. Input material: peripheral blood. This sequence originates from a woman aged 65 to 85 with acute or convalescent COVID-19. The chain combines TRBV5-1 with TRBJ2-5; TRBD1 matches at 7 bases. CDR3 nucleotides: TGCGCCAGCAGTGGGACAGCTACAAACCAAGAGACCCAGTACTTC. It encodes CASSGTATNQETQYF.